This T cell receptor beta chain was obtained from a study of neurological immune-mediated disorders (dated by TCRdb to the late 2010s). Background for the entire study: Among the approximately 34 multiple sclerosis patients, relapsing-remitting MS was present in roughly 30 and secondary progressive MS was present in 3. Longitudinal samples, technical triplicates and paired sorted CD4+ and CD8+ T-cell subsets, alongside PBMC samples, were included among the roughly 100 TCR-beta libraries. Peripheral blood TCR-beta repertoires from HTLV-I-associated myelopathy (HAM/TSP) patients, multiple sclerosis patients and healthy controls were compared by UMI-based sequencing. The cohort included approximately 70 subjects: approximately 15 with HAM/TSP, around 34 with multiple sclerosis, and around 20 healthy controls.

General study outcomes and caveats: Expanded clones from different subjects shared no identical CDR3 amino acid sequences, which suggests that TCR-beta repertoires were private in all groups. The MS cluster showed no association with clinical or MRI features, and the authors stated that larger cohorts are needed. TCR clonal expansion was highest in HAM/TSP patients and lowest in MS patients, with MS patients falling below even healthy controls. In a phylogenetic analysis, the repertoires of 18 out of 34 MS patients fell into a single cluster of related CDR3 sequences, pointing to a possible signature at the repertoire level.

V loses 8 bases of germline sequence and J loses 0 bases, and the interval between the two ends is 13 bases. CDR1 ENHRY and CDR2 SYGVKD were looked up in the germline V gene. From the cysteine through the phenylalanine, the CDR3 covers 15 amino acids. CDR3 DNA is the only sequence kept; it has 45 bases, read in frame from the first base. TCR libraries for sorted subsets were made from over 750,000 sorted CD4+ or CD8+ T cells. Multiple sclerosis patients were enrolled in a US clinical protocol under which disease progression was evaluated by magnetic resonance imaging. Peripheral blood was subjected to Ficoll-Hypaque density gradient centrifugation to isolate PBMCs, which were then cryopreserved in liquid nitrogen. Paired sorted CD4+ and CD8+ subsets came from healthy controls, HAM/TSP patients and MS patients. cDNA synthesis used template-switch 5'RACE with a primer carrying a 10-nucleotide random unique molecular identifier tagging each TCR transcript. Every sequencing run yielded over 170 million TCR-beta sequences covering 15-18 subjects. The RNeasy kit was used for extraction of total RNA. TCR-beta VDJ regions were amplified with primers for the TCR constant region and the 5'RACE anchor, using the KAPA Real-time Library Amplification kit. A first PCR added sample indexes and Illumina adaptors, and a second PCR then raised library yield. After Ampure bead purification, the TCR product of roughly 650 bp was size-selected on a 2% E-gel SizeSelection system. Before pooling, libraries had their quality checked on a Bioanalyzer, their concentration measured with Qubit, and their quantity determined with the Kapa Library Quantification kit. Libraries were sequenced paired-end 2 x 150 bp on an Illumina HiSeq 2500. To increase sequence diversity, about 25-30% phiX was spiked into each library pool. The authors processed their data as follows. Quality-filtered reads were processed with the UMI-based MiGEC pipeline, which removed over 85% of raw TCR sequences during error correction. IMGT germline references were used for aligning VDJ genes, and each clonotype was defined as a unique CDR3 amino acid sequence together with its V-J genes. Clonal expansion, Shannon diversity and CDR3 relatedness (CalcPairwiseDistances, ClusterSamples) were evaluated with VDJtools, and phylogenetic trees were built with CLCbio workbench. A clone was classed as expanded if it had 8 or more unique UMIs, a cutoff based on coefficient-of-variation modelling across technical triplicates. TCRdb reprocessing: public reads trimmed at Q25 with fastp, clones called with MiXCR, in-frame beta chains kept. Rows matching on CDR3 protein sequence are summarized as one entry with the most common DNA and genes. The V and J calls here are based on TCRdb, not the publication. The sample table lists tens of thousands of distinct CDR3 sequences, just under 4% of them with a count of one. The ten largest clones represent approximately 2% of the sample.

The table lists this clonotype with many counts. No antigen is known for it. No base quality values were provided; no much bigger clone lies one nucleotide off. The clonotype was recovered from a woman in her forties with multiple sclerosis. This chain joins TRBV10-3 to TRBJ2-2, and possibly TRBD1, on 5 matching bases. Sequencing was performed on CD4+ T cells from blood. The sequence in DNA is TGTGCCATCCCACAAGGGGCTGCGAACACCGGGGAGCTGTTTTTT. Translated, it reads CAIPQGAANTGELFF.